The next 13 T cell receptor beta chains were all read from a single sample in a study of control samples from healthy donors and cancer patients. Profiling relied on immunoSEQ multiplex PCR, and the TCRdb table lists in-frame clones only, not all of them. The top ten hold 6.5% of the sample, which has about 110,000 clones, approximately 80% seen once. The sequenced sample consisted of blood. The receptors derive from a man aged 18 to 30 in good health.

The V call is TRBV7-9, the J call TRBJ1-2; tentatively, D is TRBD1 (5 bases). This CDR3 has 13 amino acids. The germline CDR1 and CDR2 sequences are SEHNR and FQNEAQ (reference sequence). V lost 1 base and J lost 6, with 9 bases in between. This CDR3 reads CASSLEGADGYTF. Written as DNA, the CDR3 is TGTGCCAGCAGCTTAGAAGGGGCAGATGGCTACACCTTC.

The chain uses TRBV2 and TRBJ2-7; D gene unclear. CDR3 length equals 13 residues. The V and J ends lost 6 bases and 10 bases respectively, with 19 bases between them. Germline CDR1 and CDR2: SNHLY and FYNNEI. Here the CDR3 DNA reads TGTGCCAGCAGCCCCTGGCTACAGTCAGGACAGTACGTC. This translates into CASSPWLQSGQYV.

The chain carries TRBV7-2 and TRBJ2-5; D possibly corresponds to TRBD2 (6 bases). CDR1 is SGHTA, CDR2 FQGNSA, per germline. This CDR3 region has 15 residues. V lost 3 bases and J lost 3, with 14 bases in between. The CDR3 DNA sequence: TGTGCCAGCAGCTTTGCCGGGGGTCAGGAAGAGACCCAGTACTTC. It is translated as CASSFAGGQEETQYF.

J is TRBJ2-7 and V is TRBV6-1; no firm D call. The CDR3 covers 14 residues. Looked up from germline, CDR1 is MNHNS and CDR2 is SASEGT. Between the trimmed V and J ends, which lost 2 bases and 2 bases, there was a span of 10 bases. CDR3: CASSEIAGPYEQYV. CDR3 nucleotide sequence: TGTGCCAGCAGTGAAATAGCAGGTCCCTACGAGCAGTACGTC.

V usage is TRBV7-2 and J usage is TRBJ2-1; 7 bases match TRBD2. CDR1 and CDR2 (germline): SGHTA, FQGNSA. This CDR3 has 15 residues. V trimming: 1 base; J trimming: 5 bases; junction bases outside the gene matches: 5. CDR3 residues: CASSLGGLADNEQFF. The CDR3 DNA sequence: TGTGCCAGCAGCTTAGGTGGGCTAGCGGACAATGAGCAGTTCTTC.

The chain joins TRBV2 to TRBJ1-2; D possibly corresponds to TRBD1 (5 bases). This CDR3 spans 15 amino acids. Deletions cut 8 bases from V and 1 base from J, with 17 bases between. The V gene's germline CDR1 is SNHLY and CDR2 FYNNEI. In DNA form, the CDR3 reads TGTGCCAGCGCATACCCCCGGGACCGTAACTATGGCTACACCTTC. Its translation: CASAYPRDRNYGYTF.

The chain couples TRBV23-1 to TRBJ1-1; 9 nucleotides line up with TRBD1. TRBV23-1 is placed among ORFs of uncertain function. This CDR3 comprises 18 residues. The CDR3: CPTSRLLPGTGPNTEAFF. The CDR3 DNA sequence: TGCCCCACCAGCCGACTCCTACCCGGGACAGGGCCCAACACTGAAGCTTTCTTT.

The chain joins TRBV5-1 to TRBJ2-3; 11 bases are a match to TRBD2. This CDR3 region has 15 residues. Losses at the gene ends were 2 bases for V and 3 bases for J; bases not matched to a gene: 2. In germline, CDR1 is SGHRS, CDR2 YFSETQ. The CDR3 DNA follows: TGCGCCAGCAGCTTTAGCGGGGGGGCGACAGATACGCAGTATTTT. It is translated as CASSFSGGATDTQYF.

This chain joins TRBV12-5 and TRBJ2-7, with a weak D call TRBD1 (6 bases). The CDR3 contains 13 residues. V gave up 1 base and J gave up 9 bases, with 13 bases separating them. Germline V gives CDR1 LGHNT, CDR2 FRNRAP. The chain's CDR3 is CASGLDDRSAQYV. CDR3 nucleotides: TGTGCTAGTGGTTTGGATGACAGGTCTGCGCAGTACGTC.

The genes are TRBV29-1 and TRBJ1-1; TRBD1 might be the D (5 bases). CDR3 length equals 13 residues. CDR1 and CDR2 (germline): SQVTM, ANQGSEA. Trimming shortened V by 6 bases and J by 1 base, and 12 bases separated the two germline ends. CDR3 in amino acids: CSVRAGANTEAFF. CDR3 in DNA: TGCAGCGTCCGTGCTGGGGCGAACACTGAAGCTTTCTTT.

The genes are TRBV6-2 or TRBV6-3 and TRBJ2-4, with D possibly being TRBD1 or TRBD2 (5 bases each). V was trimmed by 5 bases and J by 0 bases, leaving 14 bases between them. Germline-derived CDR1 and CDR2 are MNHEY and SVGEGT. This CDR3 is built from 16 residues. CDR3 DNA sequence: TGTGCCAGCAGTCTCGGGACCTTTATAGCCAAAAACATTCAGTACTTC. Translation gives CASSLGTFIAKNIQYF.

This chain uses TRBV28 with TRBJ2-5; tentative D call: TRBD1 (6 bases). V was cut by 3 bases and J by 1 base, with 9 bases left in between. This CDR3 region has 14 residues. Germline CDR1 is MDHEN and CDR2 is SYDVKM. CDR3 coding DNA: TGTGCCAGCAGTTTCTGGACAGCCCAAGAGACCCAGTACTTC. It codes for CASSFWTAQETQYF.

The chain recombines TRBV9 with TRBJ1-5, with 10 bases identical to TRBD1. Germline CDR1 is SGDLS and CDR2 is YYNGEE. V shed 0 bases and J 6 bases; nucleotides not matched to a gene: 0. This CDR3 comprises 14 residues. The CDR3 is CASSVGTGGQPQHF. The CDR3 DNA reads TGTGCCAGCAGCGTAGGGACAGGGGGTCAGCCCCAGCATTTT.